Each of the 13 T cell receptor beta chains below was sequenced from the same sample in a study of cytomegalovirus exposure and HLA in healthy donors. Assay used: immunoSEQ multiplex PCR; TCRdb lists only in-frame clones, some missing. The data hold some 84,000 clones, with approximately 91% observed a single time. The sample was PBMCs. Receptors were obtained from a man aged 25 to 40 in good health and CMV-seronegative.

The rearrangement joins TRBV6-5 to TRBJ2-1; 8 nucleotides match TRBD2. Germline CDR1 and CDR2: MNHEY and SVGAGI. This CDR3 is built from 13 residues. J gave up 10 bases and V 6 bases, and 8 bases lay outside the gene matches. The CDR3 DNA reads TGTGCCAGCAGCCCGACGGGGGGGTTGGAGCAGTTCTTC. Translating it yields CASSPTGGLEQFF.

V and J are TRBV9 and TRBJ2-1, with D perhaps TRBD1 (5 bases). CDR1 is SGDLS and CDR2 is YYNGEE in the germline V gene. V was cut by 3 bases and J by 7 bases, with 8 bases left in between. This CDR3 has 12 residues. CDR3 protein: CASSGRENEQFF. CDR3 DNA sequence: TGTGCCAGCAGCGGCAGGGAAAATGAGCAGTTCTTC. The full variable domain, in which reference TRBV9 and TRBJ2-1 provide the parts outside the CDR3, is DSGVTQTPKHLITATGQRVTLRCSPRSGDLSVYWYQQSLDQGLQFLIQYYNGEERAKGNILERFSAQQFPDLHSELNLSSLELGDSALYFCASSGRENEQFFGPGTRLTVL.

Written as DNA, the CDR3 is TGTGCCACCCGGAACAGGGGACCCTACAATGAGCAGTTCTTC. This sequence encodes CATRNRGPYNEQFF. The gene calls are TRBV5-4 and TRBJ2-1, with 7 bases aligning to TRBD1. This CDR3 has 14 amino acids. Germline CDR1 is SGHNT and CDR2 is YYREEE (reference sequence). Trimming cost V 9 bases and J 2 bases; bases outside gene matches: 8. The whole variable domain, remainder taken from reference TRBV5-4 and TRBJ2-1, is ETGVTQSPTHLIKTRGQQVTLRCSSQSGHNTVSWYQQALGQGPQFIFQYYREEENGRGNFPPRFSGLQFPNYSSELNVNALELDDSALYLCATRNRGPYNEQFFGPGTRLTVL.

V usage is TRBV5-1 and J usage is TRBJ2-7; maybe TRBD1 (6 bases). The CDR3 is 11 amino acids. Germline assignment: CDR1 SGHRS and CDR2 YFSETQ. The germline V and J ends were trimmed by 6 bases and 4 bases, with 8 bases remaining between them. This CDR3 is CASTDRYEQYF. CDR3 DNA: TGCGCCAGCACCGACAGGTACGAGCAGTACTTC.

The CDR3 coding sequence is TGTGCCACCAGCAGAGATAGGAGTCCGAGCTCTGGAAACACCATATATTTT. Amino acids: CATSRDRSPSSGNTIYF. The chain has TRBV15 and TRBJ1-3; D gene unclear. V lost 0 bases and J lost 0, with 12 bases in between. The length of the CDR3 is 17 residues. Germline lookup yields CDR1 LNHNV and CDR2 YYDKDF (reference sequence).

The chain joins TRBV5-6 to TRBJ2-3; 9 nucleotides line up with TRBD1. J was trimmed by 4 bases and V by 0 bases; bases with no gene match: 6. CDR3 size: 16 residues. The germline CDR1 and CDR2 sequences are SGHDT and YYEEEE. The CDR3 loop is CASSLGGQGGADTQYF. CDR3 DNA sequence: TGTGCCAGCAGCTTGGGGGGACAGGGAGGAGCAGATACGCAGTATTTT. The whole variable domain, remainder taken from reference TRBV5-6 and TRBJ2-3, is DAGVTQSPTHLIKTRGQQVTLRCSPKSGHDTVSWYQQALGQGPQFIFQYYEEEERQRGNFPDRFSGHQFPNYSSELNVNALLLGDSALYLCASSLGGQGGADTQYFGPGTRLTVL.

The chain uses TRBV7-9 and TRBJ2-7; 9 positions match TRBD1. With V trimmed by 6 bases and J by 3 bases, 6 bases remained unmatched. CDR3 size: 14 residues. CDR1 is SEHNR, CDR2 FQNEAQ, per germline (reference sequence). Here the CDR3 DNA reads TGTGCCAGCAGTCCCGGGACAGGGTTCTACGAGCAGTACTTC. Its protein is CASSPGTGFYEQYF.

The rearrangement joins TRBV7-6 to TRBJ2-3; D gene uncertain. CDR3 size: 13 residues. Trimming shortened V by 5 bases and J by 6 bases, and 12 bases separated the two germline ends. The germline CDR1 and CDR2 sequences are SGHVS and FNYEAQ. The CDR3, as DNA: TGTGCCAGCAGCCGCGCCCAAGCGGATACGCAGTATTTT. It is translated as CASSRAQADTQYF.

V usage is TRBV6-1 and J usage is TRBJ1-5; maybe TRBD1 (6 bases). CDR3 length equals 15 residues. V lost 5 bases, J lost 4 bases, and 15 bases lay in between. Germline-derived CDR1 and CDR2 are MNHNS and SASEGT. CDR3 coding DNA: TGTGCCAGCAGTAGAACAGGGATTACGAATCAGCCCCAGCATTTT. Its translation: CASSRTGITNQPQHF.

The chain joins TRBV6-5 to TRBJ1-1, with D uncertain. Looked up from germline, CDR1 is MNHEY and CDR2 is SVGAGI. Trimming removed 5 bases from V and 0 bases from J, with 13 bases in between. The CDR3 totals 15 residues. The CDR3 coding sequence is TGTGCCAGCAGTAAAGGCGGACTGATGAACACTGAAGCTTTCTTT. This codes for CASSKGGLMNTEAFF.

V gene TRBV11-2 combines with J gene TRBJ1-3; D perhaps matches TRBD1 (5 bases). Between the trimmed V and J ends, which lost 5 bases and 0 bases, there was a span of 14 bases. Germline lookup yields CDR1 SGHAT and CDR2 FQNNGV. The CDR3 consists of 16 residues. As DNA, the CDR3 is TGTGCCAGCAGCGGAAGGACACTCGCCTCTGGAAACACCATATATTTT. It yields the protein CASSGRTLASGNTIYF.

The table lists this clone with a few counts. J is TRBJ2-1 and V is TRBV6-4; 7 bases are a match to TRBD1. The germline gives CDR1 MRHNA, CDR2 SNTAGT. J lost 9 bases, V lost 0 bases, and 5 bases had no gene match. The CDR3 loop spans 14 amino acids. CDR3 loop: CASSDSTGQGEQFF. DNA for the CDR3: TGTGCCAGCAGTGACTCGACAGGGCAGGGTGAGCAGTTCTTC.

The CDR3, as DNA: TGTGCCACCAGCAGAGATTTCCGGAGCTCTGGAAACACCATATATTTT. Amino acids: CATSRDFRSSGNTIYF. The rearrangement links TRBV15 to TRBJ1-3; no clear D. The V end was cut by 0 bases, the J end by 0 bases, with 9 bases between. The V gene's germline CDR1 is LNHNV and CDR2 YYDKDF (reference sequence). This CDR3 has 16 residues.